The source of this T cell receptor (beta chain) is a study of shared clonotypes between healthy human individuals. The wider study: The study drew on a couple of women and three men aged 18 to 49 as donors.

Germline CDR1 reads GTSNPN; CDR2 reads SVGIG (reference sequence). Trimming removed 1 base at V and 1 base at J, with 7 bases between. The CDR3 covers 13 residues. Points from the study as a whole: The authors expected sequencing depth to affect clonotype sharing among donors.

Concerning this clone: Its antigen is not known. The likely explanation is a read error, given a far larger clone one base away.

Unsorted PBMC DNA went through sequencing on ten immunoSEQ deep assay plates. Clones were sequenced by immunoSEQ multiplex PCR, and TCRdb holds only the in-frame ones, with some missing. The table has some 450,000 clones, around 77% seen once. The specimen sequenced was PBMCs. The TCR comes from a woman between 40 and 50 years old in good health. Some clones in this sample may be carry-over from other donors' samples. The rearrangement links TRBV30 to TRBJ1-1; the D gene is possibly TRBD1 (6 bases). CDR3 DNA: TGTGCCTGGAGTGGGACAGAGAACACTGAAGCTTTCTTT. Translated: CAWSGTENTEAFF.